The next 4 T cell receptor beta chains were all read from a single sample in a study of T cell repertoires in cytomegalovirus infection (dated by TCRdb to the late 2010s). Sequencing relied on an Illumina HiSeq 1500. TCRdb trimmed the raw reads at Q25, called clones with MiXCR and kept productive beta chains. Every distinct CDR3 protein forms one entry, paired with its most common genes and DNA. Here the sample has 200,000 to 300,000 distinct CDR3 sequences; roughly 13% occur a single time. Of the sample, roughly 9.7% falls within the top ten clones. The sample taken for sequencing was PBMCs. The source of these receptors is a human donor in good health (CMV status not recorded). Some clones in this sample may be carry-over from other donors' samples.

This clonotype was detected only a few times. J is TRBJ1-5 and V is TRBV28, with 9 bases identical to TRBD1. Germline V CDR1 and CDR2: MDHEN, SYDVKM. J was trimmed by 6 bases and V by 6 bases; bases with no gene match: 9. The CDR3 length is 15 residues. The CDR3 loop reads CASRPYRGRIQPQHF. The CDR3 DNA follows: TGTGCCAGCAGACCCTACAGGGGGCGGATTCAGCCCCAGCATTTT.

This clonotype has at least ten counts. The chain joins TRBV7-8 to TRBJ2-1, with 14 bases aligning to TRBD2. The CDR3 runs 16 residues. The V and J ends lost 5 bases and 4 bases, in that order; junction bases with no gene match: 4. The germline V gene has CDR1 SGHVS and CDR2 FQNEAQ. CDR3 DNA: TGTGCCAGCAGCGGACTAGCGGGAGGCTTATACAATGAGCAGTTCTTC. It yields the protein CASSGLAGGLYNEQFF.

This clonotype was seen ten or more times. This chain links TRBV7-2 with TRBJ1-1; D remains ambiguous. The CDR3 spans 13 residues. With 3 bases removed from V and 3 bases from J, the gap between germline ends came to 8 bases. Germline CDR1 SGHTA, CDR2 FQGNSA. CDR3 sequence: CASSFSRDTEAFF. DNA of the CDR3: TGTGCCAGCAGCTTTTCCCGGGACACTGAAGCTTTCTTT.

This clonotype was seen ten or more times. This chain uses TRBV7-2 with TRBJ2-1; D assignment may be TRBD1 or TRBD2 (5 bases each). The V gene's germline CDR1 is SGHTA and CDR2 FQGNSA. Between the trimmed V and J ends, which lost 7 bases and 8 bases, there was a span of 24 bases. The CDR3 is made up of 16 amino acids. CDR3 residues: CASIRPRHGLGDEQFF. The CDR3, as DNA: TGTGCCAGCATCCGCCCTCGTCACGGACTGGGGGATGAGCAGTTCTTC.